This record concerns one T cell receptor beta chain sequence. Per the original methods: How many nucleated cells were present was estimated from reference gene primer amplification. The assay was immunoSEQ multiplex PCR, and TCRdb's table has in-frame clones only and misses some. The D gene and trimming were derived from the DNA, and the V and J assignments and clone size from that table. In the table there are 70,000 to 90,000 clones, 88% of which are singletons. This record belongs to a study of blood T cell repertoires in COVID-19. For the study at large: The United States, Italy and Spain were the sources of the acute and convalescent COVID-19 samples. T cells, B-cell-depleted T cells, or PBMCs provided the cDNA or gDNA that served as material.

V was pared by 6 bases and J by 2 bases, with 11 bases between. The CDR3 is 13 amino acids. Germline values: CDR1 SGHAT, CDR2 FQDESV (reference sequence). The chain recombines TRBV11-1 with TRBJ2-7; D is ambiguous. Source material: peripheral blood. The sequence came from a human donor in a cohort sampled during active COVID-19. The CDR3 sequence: CASRGTATYEQYF. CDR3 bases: TGTGCCAGCAGGGGCACGGCTACCTACGAGCAGTACTTC.